This T cell receptor (beta chain) was sequenced in a study of T-cell reconstitution after alpha-beta-depleted transplantation in children. This clonotype came up a few times. The V and J ends lost 1 base and 2 bases, in that order; junction bases with no gene match: 8. CDR3 size: 16 residues. Germline values: CDR1 MGHDK, CDR2 SYGVNS. Preparation of the TCRbeta library used unique molecular identifiers. TCRdb re-derived calls from the PCR reads in MiXCR, one entry per CDR3 protein. Among approximately 97,000 distinct CDR3 sequences listed, 6% were seen once. The sequence came from a female patient aged 2-9 years who had a stem cell transplant for Fanconi anemia, so the T cells may come from the graft donor. The sample was PBMCs, mostly from graft donor cells, taken 60 days after TCRalphabeta/CD19-depleted stem cell transplant. This chain uses TRBV25-1 with TRBJ2-7; 7 nucleotides agree with TRBD1. CDR3 region: CASSESAGTATYEQYF. In DNA, the CDR3 is TGTGCCAGCAGTGAATCCGCCGGGACAGCGACCTACGAGCAGTACTTC.